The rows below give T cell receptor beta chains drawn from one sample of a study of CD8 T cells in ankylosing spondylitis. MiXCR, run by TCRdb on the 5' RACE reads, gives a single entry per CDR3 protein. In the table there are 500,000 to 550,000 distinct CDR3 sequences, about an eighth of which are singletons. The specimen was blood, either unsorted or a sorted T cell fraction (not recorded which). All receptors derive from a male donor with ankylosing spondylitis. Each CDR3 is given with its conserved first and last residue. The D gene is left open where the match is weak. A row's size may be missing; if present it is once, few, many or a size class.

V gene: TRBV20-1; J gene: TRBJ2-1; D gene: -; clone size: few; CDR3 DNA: TGCAGTGCTAGAGATGACGAGGTCTCCTACAATGAGCAGTTCTTC; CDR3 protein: CSARDDEVSYNEQFF
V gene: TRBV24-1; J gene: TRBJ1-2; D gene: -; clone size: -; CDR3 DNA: TGTGCCACCAGTGATTCCGGGCCCAGAATTAACTATGGCTACACCTTC; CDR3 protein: CATSDSGPRINYGYTF
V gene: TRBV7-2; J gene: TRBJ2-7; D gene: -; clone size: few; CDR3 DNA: TGTGCCAGCAGCCCCCTAGCGGACAGGTACGAGCAGTACTTC; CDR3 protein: CASSPLADRYEQYF
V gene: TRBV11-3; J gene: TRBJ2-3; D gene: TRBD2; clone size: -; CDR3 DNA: TGTGCCAGCAGCACCGGCGGCGGGAGAATCACAGATACGCAGTATTTT; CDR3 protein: CASSTGGGRITDTQYF
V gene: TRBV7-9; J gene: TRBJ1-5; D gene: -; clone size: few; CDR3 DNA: TGTGCCAGCAGCTTAAGCAGGGAAGAGGGGGCCCAGCATTTT; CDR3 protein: CASSLSREEGAQHF
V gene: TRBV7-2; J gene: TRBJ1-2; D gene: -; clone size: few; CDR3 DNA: TGTGCCAGCAGTTCAGGGAATTTTGATGGCTACACCTTC; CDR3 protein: CASSSGNFDGYTF
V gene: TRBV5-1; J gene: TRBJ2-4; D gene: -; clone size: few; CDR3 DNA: TGCGCCAGCAGTCCAGAGGGGGGACTTTCCTCAAACATTCAGTACTTC; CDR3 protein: CASSPEGGLSSNIQYF
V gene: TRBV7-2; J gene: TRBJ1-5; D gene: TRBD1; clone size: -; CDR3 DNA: TGTGCCAGCAGCTTGGACAGGGGAAGAAATCAGCCCCAGCATTTT; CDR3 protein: CASSLDRGRNQPQHF
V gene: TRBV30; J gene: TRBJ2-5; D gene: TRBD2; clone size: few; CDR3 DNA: TGTGCCTGGAAACTAGGGAGGGGAGAGACCCAGTACTTC; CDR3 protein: CAWKLGRGETQYF
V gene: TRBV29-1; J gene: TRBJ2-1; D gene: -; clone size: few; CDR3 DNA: TGCAGCGTTTCCTGGCCATCTAGCTCCTACAATGAGCAGTTCTTC; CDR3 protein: CSVSWPSSSYNEQFF
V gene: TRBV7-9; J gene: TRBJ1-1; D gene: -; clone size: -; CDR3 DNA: TGTGCCAGCAGATTAACCGAGGACACTGAAGCTTTCTTT; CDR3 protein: CASRLTEDTEAFF
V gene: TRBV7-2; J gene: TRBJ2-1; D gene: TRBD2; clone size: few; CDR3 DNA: TGTGCCAGCAGCTTAAGCGGGGCAGACGATATCCCCTACAATGAGCAGTTCTTC; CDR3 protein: CASSLSGADDIPYNEQFF
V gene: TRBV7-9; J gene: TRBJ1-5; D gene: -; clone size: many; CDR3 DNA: TGTGCCAGCAGCTTAAATTTCGATCAGCCCCAGCATTTT; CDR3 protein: CASSLNFDQPQHF
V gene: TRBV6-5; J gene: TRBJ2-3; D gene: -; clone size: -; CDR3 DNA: TGTGCCAGCAGTTCTTTACAGGAATTTACAGATACGCAGTATTTT; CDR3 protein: CASSSLQEFTDTQYF
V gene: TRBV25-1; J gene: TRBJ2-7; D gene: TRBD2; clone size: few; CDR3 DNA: TGTGCCAGCCACCCCCCCGGGACAGGGGGGACTAGCGGGAACTACGAGCAGTACTTC; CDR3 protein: CASHPPGTGGTSGNYEQYF
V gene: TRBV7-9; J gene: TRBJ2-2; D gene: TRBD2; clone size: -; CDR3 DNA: TGTGCCAGCAGCCCCCTAGCGGGAGGAGGGAACACCGGGGAGCTGTTTTTT; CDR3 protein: CASSPLAGGGNTGELFF
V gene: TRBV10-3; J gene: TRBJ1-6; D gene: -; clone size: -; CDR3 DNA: TGTGCCATCAGTGATTCAACCCGTACAGGGCCTAATTCACCCCTCCACTTT; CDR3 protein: CAISDSTRTGPNSPLHF
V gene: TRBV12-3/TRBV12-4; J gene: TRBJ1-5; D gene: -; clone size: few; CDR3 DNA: TGTGCCAGCAGTTTAAGGGCAGTCAATCAGCCCCAGCATTTT; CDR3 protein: CASSLRAVNQPQHF
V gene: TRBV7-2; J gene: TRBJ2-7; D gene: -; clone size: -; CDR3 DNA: TGTGCCAGCAGCTTATTTGGACTCAAGTCCTCTCGTGAGCAGTACTTC; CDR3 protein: CASSLFGLKSSREQYF
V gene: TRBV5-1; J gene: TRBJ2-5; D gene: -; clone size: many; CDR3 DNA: TGCGCCAGCAGGCGGGACCAAGAGACCCAGTACTTC; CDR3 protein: CASRRDQETQYF